The entry that follows covers one T cell receptor (beta chain) sequence. This sample stems from a study of blood T cell repertoires in COVID-19. Clones were read by immunoSEQ multiplex PCR, and TCRdb kept only the in-frame ones, dropping some. The table includes approximately 290,000 clones, about 90% detected once. Looked up from germline, CDR1 is SNHLY and CDR2 is FYNNEI. This CDR3 is built from 13 residues. Losses at the gene ends were 10 bases for V and 5 bases for J; bases not matched to a gene: 4. The gene calls are TRBV2 and TRBJ2-5; 13 bases map to TRBD2. This receptor was taken from a woman between 18 and 29 years old with acute COVID-19. The sequenced sample was PBMCs or T cells enriched from blood (not recorded which). This chain's CDR3 is CATRLAGGETQYF. As DNA, the CDR3 is TGTGCCACCCGACTAGCGGGAGGTGAGACCCAGTACTTC. Drawing the rest from reference TRBV2 and TRBJ2-5, the complete variable domain is EPEVTQTPSHQVTQMGQEVILRCVPISNHLYFYWYRQILGQKVEFLVSFYNNEISEKSEIFDDQFSVERPDGSNFTLKIRSTKLEDSAMYFCATRLAGGETQYFGPGTRLLVL.